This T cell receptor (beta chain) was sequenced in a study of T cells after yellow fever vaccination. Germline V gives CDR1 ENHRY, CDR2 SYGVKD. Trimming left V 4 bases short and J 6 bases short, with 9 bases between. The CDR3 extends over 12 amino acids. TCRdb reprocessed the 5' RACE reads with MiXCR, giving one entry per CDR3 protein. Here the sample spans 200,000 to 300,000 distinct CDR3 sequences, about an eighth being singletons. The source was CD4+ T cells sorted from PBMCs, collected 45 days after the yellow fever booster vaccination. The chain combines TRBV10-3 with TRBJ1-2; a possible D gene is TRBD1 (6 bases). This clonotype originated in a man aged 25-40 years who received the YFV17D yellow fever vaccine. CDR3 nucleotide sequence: TGTGCCATCAGTGTGGACAGCCATGGCTACACCTTC. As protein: CAISVDSHGYTF.